The 28 T cell receptor beta chains below all came from one sample that was sequenced in a study of CD8+CD57+ T cells in acquired aplastic anemia. TCR beta VDJ combinations and CDR3 sequences were profiled from genomic DNA. MiXCR, run by TCRdb on the reads, gives a single entry per CDR3 protein. Of a few hundred thousand distinct CDR3 sequences in the sample, roughly 34% are singletons; the top ten hold nearly 0.85%. CD8+CD57+ cell expansion, shown by flow cytometry, had occurred in the patients selected for sequencing. Source material: sorted CD4+, CD8+, or CD8+CD57+ T cells (not recorded which) from PBMCs. Source of these receptors: a human donor with aplastic anemia.

This clonotype came up a few times. The rearrangement joins TRBV2 to TRBJ2-1, with TRBD2 matching over 9 bases. Germline assignment: CDR1 SNHLY and CDR2 FYNNEI. The CDR3 covers 14 residues. Trimming cost V 1 base and J 10 bases; bases outside gene matches: 5. CDR3 residues: CASSEDLAGDEQFF. CDR3 nucleotide sequence: TGTGCCAGCAGTGAAGATTTAGCGGGAGACGAGCAGTTCTTC.

The chain uses TRBV7-8 and TRBJ2-3, with D unclear. CDR1 is SGHVS and CDR2 is FQNEAQ in the germline V gene. The CDR3 is 15 amino acids. V lost 5 bases and J 0 bases, leaving 12 bases between the germline ends. This CDR3 reads CASSDGPSSTDTQYF. The CDR3, as DNA: TGTGCCAGCAGCGACGGCCCGTCTAGCACAGATACGCAGTATTTT.

This clonotype appeared a single time. CDR3 DNA sequence: TGTGCCACCAGCGGGAGTCGGGGCGGCCAAGCTACTGGGGCCAACGTCCTGACTTTC. It translates to CATSGSRGGQATGANVLTF. V gene TRBV15 combines with J gene TRBJ2-6, with D possibly being TRBD1 or TRBD2 (5 bases each). CDR1 and CDR2 from the germline V gene are LNHNV and YYDKDF (reference sequence). The CDR3 covers 19 residues. Trimming pared 5 bases from V and 2 bases from J, leaving 22 bases between.

This clonotype was detected many times. J is TRBJ1-1 and V is TRBV9, with D possibly being TRBD1 (6 bases). Germline values: CDR1 SGDLS, CDR2 YYNGEE. The CDR3 is made up of 13 amino acids. V was shortened by 1 base and J by 7 bases, with 11 bases between the two germline ends. CDR3: CASSVLGAGEAFF. The CDR3 DNA reads TGTGCCAGCAGCGTATTGGGGGCTGGTGAAGCTTTCTTT.

The chain carries TRBV12-5 and TRBJ1-1, with TRBD1 identical over 7 bases. Germline CDR1 and CDR2: LGHNT and FRNRAP. The CDR3 contains 13 residues. Losses at the gene ends were 6 bases for V and 3 bases for J; bases not matched to a gene: 4. The CDR3 DNA is TGTGCTAGTGGCCCTGGACAGGACACTGAAGCTTTCTTT. Translation: CASGPGQDTEAFF.

This clonotype was detected ten times or more. The J gene is TRBJ1-2, the V gene TRBV4-3; D unclear. Germline V gene sequence: CDR1 LGHNA, CDR2 YSLEER. The CDR3 is 14 residues long. V was trimmed by 0 bases and J by 6 bases, leaving 11 bases between them. The CDR3 here is CASSQDWRDDGYTF. The CDR3 DNA sequence: TGCGCCAGCAGCCAAGATTGGAGGGATGATGGCTACACCTTC.

This clonotype was found a few times. The chain links TRBV9 to TRBJ2-1; maybe TRBD2 (6 bases). The CDR3 is 14 residues long. Trimming cost V 7 bases and J 6 bases, with 17 bases left between them. The germline gives CDR1 SGDLS, CDR2 YYNGEE. CDR3 loop: CASERGLSCNEQFF. CDR3 in DNA: TGTGCCAGCGAGAGGGGACTGAGTTGCAATGAGCAGTTCTTC.

The chain carries TRBV18 and TRBJ2-7, with D unresolved. The CDR3 consists of 13 residues. V was cut by 3 bases and J by 6 bases, with 12 bases left in between. Germline V gene data show CDR1 as KGHSH and CDR2 as LQKENI. The CDR3 DNA reads as TGTGCCAGCTCACCGGATAGGGATTCCGAGCAGTACTTC. Amino acids: CASSPDRDSEQYF.

This clonotype was observed once. CDR3 sequence: CSAAGLRGEQYF. The CDR3 bases are TGCAGTGCCGCGGGACTCCGGGGGGAGCAGTACTTC. The chain couples TRBV20-1 to TRBJ2-7; D is perhaps TRBD2 (6 bases). Per germline, CDR1 DFQATT and CDR2 SNEGSKA (reference sequence). V was cut by 6 bases and J by 7 bases, with 16 bases left in between. CDR3 size: 12 residues.

This clonotype was seen repeatedly, ten times or more. The gene calls are TRBV12-3 or TRBV12-4 and TRBJ2-5; D call uncertain. CDR3 size: 12 residues. The germline V and J ends were trimmed by 3 bases and 1 base, with 3 bases remaining between them. CDR3 region: CASSFGQETQYF. In DNA, the CDR3 is TGTGCCAGCAGTTTTGGCCAAGAGACCCAGTACTTC.

The J gene is TRBJ1-1, the V gene TRBV5-4; TRBD1 matches 8 bases. The germline gives CDR1 SGHNT, CDR2 YYREEE (reference sequence). This CDR3 has 16 amino acids. V trimming: 4 bases; J trimming: 8 bases; junction bases outside the gene matches: 16. The CDR3 DNA is TGTGCCAGCAGCGACCAAACCTGGCAGGGGGCCCCCGAAGCTTTCTTT. The encoded protein is CASSDQTWQGAPEAFF.

In its sample, this clonotype was seen a few times. The rearrangement joins TRBV5-4 to TRBJ1-5; TRBD1 is a possible D gene (5 bases). Germline CDR1 is SGHNT and CDR2 is YYREEE (reference sequence). The CDR3 consists of 15 residues. V dropped 0 bases and J dropped 2 bases, with 9 bases sitting between them. This chain's CDR3 is CASSLGGSRNQPQHF. The CDR3 DNA reads TGTGCCAGCAGCTTGGGGGGGTCACGCAATCAGCCCCAGCATTTT. The whole variable domain, remainder taken from reference TRBV5-4 and TRBJ1-5, is ETGVTQSPTHLIKTRGQQVTLRCSSQSGHNTVSWYQQALGQGPQFIFQYYREEENGRGNFPPRFSGLQFPNYSSELNVNALELDDSALYLCASSLGGSRNQPQHFGDGTRLSIL.

This clonotype appeared a few times. V and J are TRBV20-1 and TRBJ2-1, with 10 bases identical to TRBD2. V was pared by 2 bases and J by 4 bases, with 2 bases of the junction left unmatched. This CDR3 has 14 amino acids. Germline V CDR1 and CDR2: DFQATT, SNEGSKA (reference sequence). The CDR3 DNA sequence: TGCAGTGCTAGACTAGCGGGGGCTTACAATGAGCAGTTCTTC. Translated: CSARLAGAYNEQFF.

This clonotype was seen repeatedly, ten times or more. J is TRBJ2-7 and V is TRBV2; possible D gene TRBD1, 5 bases. V was shortened by 3 bases and J by 0 bases, with 6 bases between the two germline ends. The germline CDR1 and CDR2 sequences are SNHLY and FYNNEI. The CDR3 is 13 amino acids. The CDR3 DNA reads as TGTGCCAGCAGTGATGACAGCTCCTACGAGCAGTACTTC. It is translated as CASSDDSSYEQYF. Complete variable domain (other parts from reference TRBV2 and TRBJ2-7): EPEVTQTPSHQVTQMGQEVILRCVPISNHLYFYWYRQILGQKVEFLVSFYNNEISEKSEIFDDQFSVERPDGSNFTLKIRSTKLEDSAMYFCASSDDSSYEQYFGPGTRLTVT.

J is TRBJ2-7 and V is TRBV20-1; TRBD2 is a possible D gene (6 bases). Germline V CDR1 and CDR2: DFQATT, SNEGSKA (reference sequence). There are 14 residues in the CDR3. The V end was cut by 0 bases, the J end by 2 bases, with 11 bases between. The CDR3 is CSARDGGKTYEQYF. DNA for the CDR3: TGCAGTGCTAGAGATGGGGGGAAAACCTACGAGCAGTACTTC.

The chain carries TRBV15 and TRBJ1-6; tentative D call: TRBD1 (5 bases). The V gene's germline CDR1 is LNHNV and CDR2 YYDKDF (reference sequence). The ends were cut back, 0 bases at V and 11 bases at J, with 8 bases in the middle. The CDR3 loop spans 13 amino acids. CDR3 in DNA: TGTGCCACCAGCAGAGATGTGGGGCCACCCCTCCACTTT. Its protein is CATSRDVGPPLHF.

This clonotype was counted between two and nine times. V gene TRBV20-1 combines with J gene TRBJ1-5; 12 bases fit TRBD1. In germline, CDR1 is DFQATT, CDR2 SNEGSKA (reference sequence). V dropped 0 bases and J dropped 1; count of bases not matched to a gene: 10. The CDR3 runs to 19 residues. In DNA form, the CDR3 reads TGCAGTGCTAGAGAAATAGGGACAGGGGGCTTGAGAAGCAATCAGCCCCAGCATTTT. It specifies CSAREIGTGGLRSNQPQHF.

This sequence joins TRBV12-3 or TRBV12-4 and TRBJ1-3; D gene uncertain. Trimming shortened V by 1 base and J by 3 bases, and 7 bases separated the two germline ends. This CDR3 comprises 14 residues. The CDR3 here is CASSLEAGGNTIYF. As DNA, the CDR3 is TGTGCCAGCAGTTTAGAGGCGGGTGGAAACACCATATATTTT.

This clonotype occurred many times. The chain carries TRBV10-3 and TRBJ2-3; TRBD2 matches at 9 bases. Germline CDR1 is ENHRY and CDR2 is SYGVKD. The CDR3 consists of 14 residues. Trimming cost V 6 bases and J 0 bases; bases outside gene matches: 1. CDR3 loop: CAISTSGSTDTQYF. The DNA of the CDR3 is TGTGCCATCAGCACTAGCGGGAGCACAGATACGCAGTATTTT.

V usage is TRBV2 and J usage is TRBJ1-2; no firm D call. This CDR3 comprises 11 residues. In germline, CDR1 is SNHLY, CDR2 FYNNEI. V shed 0 bases and J shed 9 bases, with 5 bases lying between them. CDR3 loop: CASSEASSYTF. The CDR3, as DNA: TGTGCCAGCAGTGAAGCTAGCAGCTACACCTTC.

This clonotype has a handful of counts. This sequence joins TRBV5-1 and TRBJ1-2; D is unresolved. Germline V CDR1 and CDR2: SGHRS, YFSETQ. The CDR3 has 14 amino acids. Trimming cost V 5 bases and J 1 base, with 12 bases left between them. This chain's CDR3 is CASRGSPSNYGYTF. The DNA of the CDR3 is TGCGCCAGCAGAGGAAGTCCTAGTAACTATGGCTACACCTTC.

To note about this clonotype: Given a much more abundant clone one base away, this may be a read error. The chain recombines TRBV7-4 with TRBJ1-6; TRBD1 might be the D (6 bases). Between the trimmed V and J ends, which lost 3 bases and 6 bases, there was a span of 9 bases. The germline V gene has CDR1 SGHVT and CDR2 SQSDAQ. The CDR3 loop spans 14 amino acids. CDR3 sequence reads: CASSLGHSNSPLHF. Written as DNA, the CDR3 is TGTGCCAGCAGCTTGGGACATTCTAATTCACCCCTCCACTTT.

Only one count was recorded for this clonotype. The J gene is TRBJ1-2, the V gene TRBV25-1; 11 bases align to TRBD1. The V gene end was trimmed by 3 bases and the J gene end by 4 bases; junction bases not matched to a gene: 4. Germline V gene data show CDR1 as MGHDK and CDR2 as SYGVNS. The CDR3 runs to 15 residues. The CDR3, as DNA: TGTGCCAGCAGTGACTGGACAGGGGGCGCCTATGGCTACACCTTC. As protein: CASSDWTGGAYGYTF.

The V call is TRBV10-3, the J call TRBJ1-2; TRBD1 might be the D (5 bases). V lost 2 bases to trimming and J lost 2 bases, with 15 bases between them. The CDR3 loop spans 16 amino acids. Germline V gene sequence: CDR1 ENHRY, CDR2 SYGVKD. In DNA form, the CDR3 reads TGTGCCATCAGTGAGGAAGGGGTCCTCCGGAACTATGGCTACACCTTC. It encodes CAISEEGVLRNYGYTF.

The chain uses TRBV9 and TRBJ2-3; 8 bases are shared with TRBD1. The CDR3 sequence is 15 residues long. CDR1 is SGDLS and CDR2 is YYNGEE in the germline V gene. After removal of 3 bases from V and 0 bases from J, the junction contained 3 bases not matched to a gene. The CDR3 sequence: CASSATGASTDTQYF. The DNA of the CDR3 is TGTGCCAGCAGCGCGACAGGGGCGAGCACAGATACGCAGTATTTT.

The genes are TRBV11-1 and TRBJ1-6; D is undetermined. This CDR3 comprises 16 residues. The V gene's germline CDR1 is SGHAT and CDR2 FQDESV (reference sequence). With 2 bases removed from V and 4 bases from J, the gap between germline ends came to 12 bases. The CDR3 nucleotides read TGTGCCAGCAGCTTACGATGTGTGTCTTATAATTCACCCCTCCACTTT. Amino acid sequence: CASSLRCVSYNSPLHF.

J is TRBJ1-5 and V is TRBV15; D may be TRBD1 (6 bases). The V gene's germline CDR1 is LNHNV and CDR2 YYDKDF (reference sequence). The CDR3 spans 14 residues. The V end was cut by 1 base, the J end by 14 bases, with 18 bases between. CDR3 region: CATSRGSGGANEHF. CDR3 DNA: TGTGCCACCAGCAGAGGTAGCGGGGGGGCGAATGAGCATTTT. The entire variable domain, with the rest obtained from reference TRBV15 and TRBJ1-5, is as follows: DAMVIQNPRYQVTQFGKPVTLSCSQTLNHNVMYWYQQKSSQAPKLLFHYYDKDFNNEADTPDNFQSRRPNTSFCFLDIRSPGLGDTAMYLCATSRGSGGANEHFGDGTRLSIL.

This clonotype was counted at least ten times. V and J are TRBV2 and TRBJ2-4; D is possibly TRBD1 (5 bases). The CDR3 loop spans 12 amino acids. Deletions cut 3 bases from V and 11 bases from J, with 11 bases between. Germline CDR1 reads SNHLY; CDR2 reads FYNNEI. The CDR3 DNA reads as TGTGCCAGCAGTGATTCAGGGATCCTTCAGTACTTC. Protein sequence: CASSDSGILQYF.